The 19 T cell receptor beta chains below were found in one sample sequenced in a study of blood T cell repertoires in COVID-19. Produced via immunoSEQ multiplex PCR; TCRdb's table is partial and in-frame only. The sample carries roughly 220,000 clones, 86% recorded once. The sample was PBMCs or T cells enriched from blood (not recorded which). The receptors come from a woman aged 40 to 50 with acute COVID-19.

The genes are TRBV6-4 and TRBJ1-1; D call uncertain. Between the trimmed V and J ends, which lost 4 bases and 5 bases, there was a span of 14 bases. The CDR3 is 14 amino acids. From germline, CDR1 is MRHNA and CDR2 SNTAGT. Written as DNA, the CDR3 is TGTGCCAGCAGTGCTTCTAGCGGGCAAACTGAAGCTTTCTTT. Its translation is CASSASSGQTEAFF.

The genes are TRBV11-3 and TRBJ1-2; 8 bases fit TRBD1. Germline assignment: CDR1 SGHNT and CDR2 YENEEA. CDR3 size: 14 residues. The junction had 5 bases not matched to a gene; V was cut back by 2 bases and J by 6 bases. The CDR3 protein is CASSLRTGPHGYTF. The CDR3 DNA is TGTGCCAGCAGCTTAAGGACAGGGCCTCATGGCTACACCTTC. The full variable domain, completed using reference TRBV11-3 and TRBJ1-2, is EAGVVQSPRYKIIEKKQPVAFWCNPISGHNTLYWYLQNLGQGPELLIRYENEEAVDDSQLPKDRFSAERLKGVDSTLKIQPAELGDSAVYLCASSLRTGPHGYTFGSGTRLTVV.

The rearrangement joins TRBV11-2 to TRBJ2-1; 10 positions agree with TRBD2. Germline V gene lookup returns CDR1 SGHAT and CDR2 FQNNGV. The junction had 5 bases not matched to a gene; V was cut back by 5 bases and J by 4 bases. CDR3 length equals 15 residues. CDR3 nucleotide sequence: TGTGCCAGCAGCGTAAGCGGGGGGGTTTACAATGAGCAGTTCTTC. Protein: CASSVSGGVYNEQFF.

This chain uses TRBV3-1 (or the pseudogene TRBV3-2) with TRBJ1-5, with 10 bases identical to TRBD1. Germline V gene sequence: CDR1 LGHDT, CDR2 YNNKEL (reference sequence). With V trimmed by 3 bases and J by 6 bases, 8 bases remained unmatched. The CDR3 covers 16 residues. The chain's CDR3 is CASSHGDRGQGQPQHF. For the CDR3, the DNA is TGTGCCAGCAGCCATGGAGACAGGGGGCAGGGTCAGCCCCAGCATTTT.

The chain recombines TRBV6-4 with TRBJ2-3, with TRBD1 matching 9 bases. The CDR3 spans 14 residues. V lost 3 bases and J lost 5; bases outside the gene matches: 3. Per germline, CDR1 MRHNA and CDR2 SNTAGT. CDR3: CASSEQGAGDTQYF. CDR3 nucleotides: TGTGCCAGCAGTGAACAGGGGGCTGGAGATACGCAGTATTTT.

CDR3 DNA: TGCGCCAGCAGCCCTACCACCTGGCTAGTTAGCTATGGCTACACCTTC. Amino acids: CASSPTTWLVSYGYTF. The chain employs TRBV4-3 and TRBJ1-2; no firm D call. The CDR3 totals 16 residues. The ends were cut back, 4 bases at V and 4 bases at J, with 19 bases in the middle. The germline V gene encodes CDR1 LGHNA and CDR2 YSLEER.

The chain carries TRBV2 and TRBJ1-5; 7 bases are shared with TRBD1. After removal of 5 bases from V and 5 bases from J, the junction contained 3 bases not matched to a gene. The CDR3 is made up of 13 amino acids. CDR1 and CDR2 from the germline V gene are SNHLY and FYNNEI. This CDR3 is CASSQGQYQPQHF. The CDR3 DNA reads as TGTGCCAGCAGTCAGGGACAGTATCAGCCCCAGCATTTT.

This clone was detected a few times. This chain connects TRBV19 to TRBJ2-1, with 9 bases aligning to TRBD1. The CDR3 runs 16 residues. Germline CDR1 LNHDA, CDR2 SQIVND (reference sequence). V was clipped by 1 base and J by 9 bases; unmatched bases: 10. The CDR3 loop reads CASSIGGTGGLAEQFF. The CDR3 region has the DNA TGTGCCAGTAGTATAGGGGGAACAGGGGGCCTGGCTGAGCAGTTCTTC. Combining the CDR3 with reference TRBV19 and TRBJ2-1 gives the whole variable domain DGGITQSPKYLFRKEGQNVTLSCEQNLNHDAMYWYRQDPGQGLRLIYYSQIVNDFQKGDIAEGYSVSREKKESFPLTVTSAQKNPTAFYLCASSIGGTGGLAEQFFGPGTRLTVL.

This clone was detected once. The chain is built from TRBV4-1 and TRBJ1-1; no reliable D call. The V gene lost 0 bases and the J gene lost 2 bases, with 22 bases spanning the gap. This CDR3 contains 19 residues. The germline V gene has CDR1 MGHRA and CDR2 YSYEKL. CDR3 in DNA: TGCGCCAGCAGCCAAGATTCGGGGAGAGGTAGGGCCACAAACACTGAAGCTTTCTTT. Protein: CASSQDSGRGRATNTEAFF.

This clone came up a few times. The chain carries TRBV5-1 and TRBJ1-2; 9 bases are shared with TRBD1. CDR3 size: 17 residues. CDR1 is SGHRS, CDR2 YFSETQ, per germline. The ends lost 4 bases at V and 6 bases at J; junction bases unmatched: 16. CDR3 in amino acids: CASSHRTSRDREDGYTF. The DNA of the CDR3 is TGCGCCAGCAGCCACCGAACTAGCCGGGACAGGGAGGATGGCTACACCTTC.

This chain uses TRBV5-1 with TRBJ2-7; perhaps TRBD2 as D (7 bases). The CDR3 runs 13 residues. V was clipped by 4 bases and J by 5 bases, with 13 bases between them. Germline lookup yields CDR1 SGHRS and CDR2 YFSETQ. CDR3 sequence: CASSPGGGDEQYF. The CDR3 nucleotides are TGCGCCAGCAGCCCAGGAGGGGGGGACGAGCAGTACTTC.

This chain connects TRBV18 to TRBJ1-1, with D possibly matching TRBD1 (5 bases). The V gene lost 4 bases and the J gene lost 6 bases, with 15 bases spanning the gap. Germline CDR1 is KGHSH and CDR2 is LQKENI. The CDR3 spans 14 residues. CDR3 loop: CASSLRDYGAEAFF. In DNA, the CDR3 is TGTGCCAGCTCACTAAGGGACTACGGGGCTGAAGCTTTCTTT.

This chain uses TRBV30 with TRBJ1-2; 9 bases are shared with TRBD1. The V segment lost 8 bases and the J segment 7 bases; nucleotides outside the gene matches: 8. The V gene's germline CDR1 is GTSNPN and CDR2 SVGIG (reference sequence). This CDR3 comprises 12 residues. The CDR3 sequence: CARRDRAVGYTF. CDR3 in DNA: TGTGCCCGCCGGGACAGGGCGGTTGGCTACACCTTC.

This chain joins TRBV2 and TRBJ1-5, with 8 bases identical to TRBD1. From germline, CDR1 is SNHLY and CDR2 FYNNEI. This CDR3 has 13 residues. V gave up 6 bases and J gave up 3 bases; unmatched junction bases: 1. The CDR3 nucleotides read TGTGCCAGCAGGGACAGGGCCAATCAGCCCCAGCATTTT. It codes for CASRDRANQPQHF.

The CDR3 is CASSPKDRGSYGYTF. The DNA of the CDR3 is TGTGCCAGCTCGCCAAAGGACAGGGGCTCCTATGGCTACACCTTC. The chain carries TRBV18 and TRBJ1-2; 9 bases align to TRBD1. The trim removed 6 bases at V and 4 bases at J, leaving 9 bases unmatched. Per the germline V gene, CDR1 is KGHSH and CDR2 is LQKENI. This CDR3 region has 15 residues.

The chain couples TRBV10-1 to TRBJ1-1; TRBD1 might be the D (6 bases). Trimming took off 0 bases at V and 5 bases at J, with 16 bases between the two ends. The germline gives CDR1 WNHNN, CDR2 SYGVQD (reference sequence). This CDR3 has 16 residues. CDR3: CASSESPPGETTEAFF. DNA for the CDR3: TGCGCCAGCAGTGAGTCCCCCCCAGGGGAAACAACTGAAGCTTTCTTT.

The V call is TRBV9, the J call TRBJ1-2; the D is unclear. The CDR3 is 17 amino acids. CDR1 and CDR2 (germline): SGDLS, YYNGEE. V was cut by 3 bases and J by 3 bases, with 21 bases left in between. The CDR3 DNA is TGTGCCAGCAGCGGGGCTACGCCACCATCGAAACACTATGGCTACACCTTC. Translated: CASSGATPPSKHYGYTF.

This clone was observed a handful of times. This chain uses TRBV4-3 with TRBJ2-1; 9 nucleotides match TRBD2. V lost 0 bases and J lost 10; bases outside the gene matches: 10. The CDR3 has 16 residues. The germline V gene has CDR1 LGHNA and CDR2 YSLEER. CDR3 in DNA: TGCGCCAGCAGCCAAGAAAGGGGCGGGGGGGCGAGAGAGCAGTTCTTC. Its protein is CASSQERGGGAREQFF.

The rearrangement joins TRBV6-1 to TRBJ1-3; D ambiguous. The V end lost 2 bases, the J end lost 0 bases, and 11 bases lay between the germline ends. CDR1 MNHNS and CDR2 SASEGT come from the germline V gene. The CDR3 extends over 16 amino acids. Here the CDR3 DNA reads TGTGCCAGCAGTGAATATCAGCCTAGCTCTGGAAACACCATATATTTT. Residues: CASSEYQPSSGNTIYF.